A single sample is the source of the 27 T cell receptor beta chains below, sequenced in a study of T-cell reconstitution after alpha-beta-depleted transplantation in children. For TCRbeta, the library was prepared with unique molecular identifiers. TCRdb ran MiXCR on the PCR reads and lists one entry per CDR3 protein. Of fewer than 350,000 distinct CDR3 sequences in the sample, roughly 12% are singletons; the top ten hold 20% to 25%. The sequences come from peripheral blood, collected 180 days after TCRalphabeta/CD19-depleted stem cell transplant. These receptors came from a male patient aged 2 to 10 who had a stem cell transplant for chronic granulomatous disease, so the T cells may come from the graft donor.

This clonotype was counted between two and nine times. The V gene is TRBV28, the J gene TRBJ1-1; no reliable D call. Germline lookup yields CDR1 MDHEN and CDR2 SYDVKM. V was pared by 1 base and J by 3 bases, with 9 bases between. The CDR3 runs 14 residues. CDR3 protein: CASSLLTLHTEAFF. In DNA, the CDR3 is TGTGCCAGCAGTTTATTAACACTTCACACTGAAGCTTTCTTT.

J is TRBJ2-3 and V is TRBV5-5; D remains ambiguous. Germline V lookup: CDR1 SGHKS, CDR2 YYEKEE (reference sequence). The CDR3 consists of 15 residues. V gave up 4 bases and J gave up 5 bases, with 17 bases separating them. The CDR3 is CASSPEVLDLDTQYF. As DNA, the CDR3 is TGTGCCAGCAGCCCGGAAGTACTGGATTTAGATACGCAGTATTTT.

This clonotype was detected a few times. The chain has TRBV7-6 and TRBJ1-4; 7 bases are a match to TRBD1. With 6 bases clipped from V and 5 bases from J, the junction kept 12 bases outside the gene matches. In germline, CDR1 is SGHVS, CDR2 FNYEAQ. The CDR3 totals 16 residues. The CDR3 sequence: CASRQTTGTENEKLFF. The CDR3, as DNA: TGTGCCAGCAGACAAACAACCGGGACAGAGAATGAAAAACTGTTTTTT.

This clonotype was picked up many times. The rearrangement uses TRBV4-1 and TRBJ2-7; D is undetermined. V was pared by 1 base and J by 5 bases, with 12 bases between. Germline V gene data show CDR1 as MGHRA and CDR2 as YSYEKL. CDR3 length: 14 amino acids. This CDR3 reads CASSQVNQAHEQYF. The CDR3 DNA is TGCGCCAGCAGCCAAGTCAACCAGGCCCACGAGCAGTACTTC.

The sample holds many counts of this clonotype. V usage is TRBV6-2 or TRBV6-3 and J usage is TRBJ1-1, with TRBD1 as a possible D gene (5 bases). CDR1 is MNHEY, CDR2 SVGEGT, per germline. The CDR3 runs to 16 residues. V gave up 2 bases and J gave up 3 bases, with 16 bases separating them. DNA for the CDR3: TGTGCCAGCAGTTACCGGCCGGGCGGGGGATACACTGAAGCTTTCTTT. It yields the protein CASSYRPGGGYTEAFF.

This clonotype was seen many times. The J gene is TRBJ2-1, the V gene TRBV5-1; 10 bases fit TRBD2. The junction had 11 bases not matched to a gene; V was cut back by 4 bases and J by 4 bases. Germline CDR1 and CDR2: SGHRS and YFSETQ. The CDR3 is made up of 17 amino acids. CDR3 coding DNA: TGCGCCAGCAGCCCCTCTAAGACTAGCGGGTGGTACAATGAGCAGTTCTTC. Residues: CASSPSKTSGWYNEQFF.

This clonotype appeared many times. The chain uses TRBV3-1 and TRBJ2-7; D possibly corresponds to TRBD2 (5 bases). V gave up 0 bases and J gave up 5 bases, with 17 bases separating them. Germline CDR1 is LGHDT and CDR2 is YNNKEL (reference sequence). The CDR3 extends over 16 amino acids. The CDR3 protein is CASSQDFLPGSDEQYF. The CDR3 nucleotides read TGTGCCAGCAGCCAAGATTTTCTACCGGGGTCGGACGAGCAGTACTTC.

There are many counts of this clonotype. The gene calls are TRBV20-1 and TRBJ2-3; 8 nucleotides match TRBD2. The CDR3 runs 15 residues. Looked up from germline, CDR1 is DFQATT and CDR2 is SNEGSKA (reference sequence). Trimming took 3 bases from V and 4 from J; bases not matched to a gene: 9. CDR3 DNA: TGCAGTGCTAGCCCCCGGGGGGGCCTCCCAGATACGCAGTATTTT. Translation gives CSASPRGGLPDTQYF.

The sample holds many counts of this clonotype. The chain couples TRBV20-1 to TRBJ2-1; tentatively, D is TRBD2 (5 bases). Trimming took 3 bases from V and 4 from J, leaving 7 bases between them. The V gene's germline CDR1 is DFQATT and CDR2 SNEGSKA (reference sequence). CDR3 length: 12 amino acids. The CDR3 nucleotides are TGCAGTGCTAGCGGGAATTACAATGAGCAGTTCTTC. This codes for CSASGNYNEQFF.

This clonotype has a count of ten or more. The chain links TRBV20-1 to TRBJ1-2, with 12 bases matching TRBD1. Trimming removed 5 bases from V and 5 bases from J; junction bases left unmatched: 9. The germline gives CDR1 DFQATT, CDR2 SNEGSKA (reference sequence). This CDR3 has 15 residues. The CDR3 loop reads CSAAYGTGGGYGYTF. The CDR3 DNA reads TGCAGTGCTGCTTATGGGACAGGGGGCGGGTATGGCTACACCTTC.

This clonotype was seen repeatedly, ten times or more. The chain couples TRBV7-2 to TRBJ1-1; possible D gene TRBD1, 5 bases. The CDR3 sequence is 13 residues long. Trimming took 7 bases from V and 4 from J, leaving 13 bases between them. In germline, CDR1 is SGHTA, CDR2 FQGNSA. Written as DNA, the CDR3 is TGTGCCAGCAAGCTGGGGGGTGGCACTGAAGCTTTCTTT. Encoded protein: CASKLGGGTEAFF.

This clonotype came up many times. The rearrangement links TRBV7-6 to TRBJ2-3; the D gene is possibly TRBD1 (5 bases). The CDR3 loop spans 15 amino acids. Germline loops: CDR1 SGHVS, CDR2 FNYEAQ. The V end lost 3 bases, the J end lost 3 bases, and 13 bases lay between the germline ends. CDR3 amino acids: CASSFKGPGTDTQYF. DNA for the CDR3: TGTGCCAGCAGCTTCAAGGGGCCCGGGACAGATACGCAGTATTTT. Filled out from reference TRBV7-6 and TRBJ2-3, the complete variable domain reads GAGVSQSPRYKVTKRGQDVALRCDPISGHVSLYWYRQALGQGPEFLTYFNYEAQQDKSGLPNDRFSAERPEGSISTLTIQRTEQRDSAMYRCASSFKGPGTDTQYFGPGTRLTVL.

This clonotype has ten or more counts. The V and J genes are TRBV7-6 and TRBJ2-7; D is unresolved. The V gene lost 5 bases and the J gene lost 0 bases, with 8 bases spanning the gap. The CDR3 length is 13 residues. Germline V gene sequence: CDR1 SGHVS, CDR2 FNYEAQ. CDR3 residues: CASSPRYSYEQYF. The CDR3 DNA reads TGTGCCAGCAGCCCACGGTACTCCTACGAGCAGTACTTC.

There are many counts of this clonotype. This chain uses TRBV18 with TRBJ2-5; D ambiguous. The CDR3 has 13 residues. Germline lookup yields CDR1 KGHSH and CDR2 LQKENI. The V end was cut by 1 base, the J end by 3 bases, with 6 bases between. Written as DNA, the CDR3 is TGTGCCAGCTCACCACGGGAAGAAGAGACCCAGTACTTC. It translates to CASSPREEETQYF.

With respect to this clonotype: This could be a read error, since a much larger clone is one nucleotide away. The chain has TRBV10-2 and TRBJ2-1; D is unresolved. The CDR3 covers 13 residues. Trimming removed 7 bases from V and 9 bases from J, with 16 bases in between. Germline lookup yields CDR1 WSHSY and CDR2 SAAADI. DNA for the CDR3: TGCGCCAGCATGGAGTATATTATGAGTGAGCAGTTCTTC. Translated: CASMEYIMSEQFF.

This clonotype was counted at least ten times. The V and J genes are TRBV29-1 and TRBJ2-3; D uncertain. The germline CDR1 and CDR2 sequences are SQVTM and ANQGSEA. V lost 2 bases to trimming and J lost 1 base, with 7 bases between them. CDR3 length: 13 residues. The CDR3 bases are TGCAGCGTTGAATTAGCCCGCACAGATACGCAGTATTTT. Its protein is CSVELARTDTQYF.

To note about this clonotype: A much larger clone is a single base away; this may be a read error. The genes are TRBV4-2 and TRBJ2-2, with TRBD2 identical over 7 bases. Germline V gene sequence: CDR1 LGHNA, CDR2 YNFKEQ. The CDR3 totals 19 residues. The junction had 15 bases not matched to a gene; V was cut back by 5 bases and J by 0 bases. DNA of the CDR3: TGTGCCAGCAGCGTCGCATCGGGGCGGGGGACCGCGAACACCGGGGAGCTGTTTTTT. It translates to CASSVASGRGTANTGELFF.

This clonotype came up many times. CDR3 nucleotides: TGTGCCAGCAGCCCCCCCCGGGGGCGCGGCAATGAGCAGTTCTTC. Protein sequence: CASSPPRGRGNEQFF. J is TRBJ2-1 and V is TRBV4-2; D assignment may be TRBD1 or TRBD2 (6 bases each). The CDR3 is 15 amino acids. Germline CDR1 reads LGHNA; CDR2 reads YNFKEQ. The germline V and J ends were trimmed by 4 bases and 6 bases, with 16 bases remaining between them.

This clonotype was detected many times. The V gene is TRBV28, the J gene TRBJ1-5; D is unclear. Germline loops: CDR1 MDHEN, CDR2 SYDVKM. V lost 3 bases, J lost 6 bases, and 12 bases lay in between. CDR3 size: 14 residues. As DNA, the CDR3 is TGTGCCAGCAGTTTGTTCCGGGGTGGTCAGCCCCAGCATTTT. It is translated as CASSLFRGGQPQHF.

This clonotype has a count of ten or more. The chain recombines TRBV7-9 with TRBJ1-2, with D perhaps matching TRBD1 (6 bases). This CDR3 spans 14 amino acids. Trimming shortened V by 1 base and J by 9 bases, and 15 bases separated the two germline ends. Germline-derived CDR1 and CDR2 are SEHNR and FQNEAQ (reference sequence). CDR3 in amino acids: CASSLGSGEGSYTF. CDR3 bases: TGTGCCAGCAGCTTAGGGTCAGGGGAAGGGAGCTACACCTTC. Drawing the rest from reference TRBV7-9 and TRBJ1-2, the complete variable domain is DTGVSQNPRHKITKRGQNVTFRCDPISEHNRLYWYRQTLGQGPEFLTYFQNEAQLEKSRLLSDRFSAERPKGSFSTLEIQRTEQGDSAMYLCASSLGSGEGSYTFGSGTRLTVV.

This clonotype was counted at least ten times. The chain recombines TRBV29-1 with TRBJ1-1, with D maybe TRBD1 (6 bases). V was clipped by 6 bases and J by 3 bases, with 11 bases between them. The CDR3 totals 12 residues. Germline V CDR1 and CDR2: SQVTM, ANQGSEA. CDR3 sequence: CSVADRYTEAFF. The CDR3 DNA is TGCAGCGTAGCCGACAGGTACACTGAAGCTTTCTTT.

The CDR3 DNA is TGTGCCAGCAGCTTAGGGTCGACGATCTCCGAGCAGTACTTC. This sequence encodes CASSLGSTISEQYF. This chain uses TRBV13 with TRBJ2-7; unclear D gene. The germline gives CDR1 PRHDT, CDR2 FYEKMQ (reference sequence). Deletions cut 0 bases from V and 6 bases from J, with 12 bases between. The CDR3 runs to 14 residues.

Concerning this clonotype: A junction end diverges from the germline sequence, so it may reflect a read error. This chain joins TRBV19 and TRBJ1-2; no firm D call. CDR1 and CDR2 (germline): LNHDA, SQIVND (reference sequence). This CDR3 has 14 amino acids. The CDR3 DNA follows: TGTGCCAGTAATATTACGGTTACTAACTATGGCGACACCTTC. It yields the protein CASNITVTNYGDTF.

This clonotype has a count of ten or more. The rearrangement joins TRBV7-3 to TRBJ2-1; 8 nucleotides align to TRBD2. Germline V gene sequence: CDR1 SGHTA, CDR2 FQGTGA. This CDR3 has 15 residues. J lost 6 bases, V lost 4 bases, and 8 bases had no gene match. CDR3 amino acids: CASSSRGLETNEQFF. The CDR3 DNA follows: TGTGCCAGCAGCTCTCGGGGACTAGAAACCAATGAGCAGTTCTTC.

This clonotype was seen repeatedly, ten times or more. The chain combines TRBV20-1 with TRBJ2-2; 10 positions match TRBD1. The V and J ends lost 6 bases and 1 base, in that order; junction bases with no gene match: 2. Looked up from germline, CDR1 is DFQATT and CDR2 is SNEGSKA (reference sequence). CDR3 length: 14 amino acids. The CDR3 loop reads CSARDRGNTGELFF. In DNA, the CDR3 is TGCAGTGCCAGGGACAGGGGGAACACCGGGGAGCTGTTTTTT.

The J gene is TRBJ2-7, the V gene TRBV5-4; TRBD2 matches at 7 bases. V shed 4 bases, J shed 7 bases, and the junction held 14 bases outside the gene matches. Germline CDR1 reads SGHNT; CDR2 reads YYREEE (reference sequence). This CDR3 is built from 15 residues. DNA of the CDR3: TGTGCCAGCAGCCCTTGGGCGGGAGCTCCGGGTGAGCAGTACTTC. It yields the protein CASSPWAGAPGEQYF.

The chain recombines TRBV11-2 with TRBJ2-3; D is uncertain. Per the germline V gene, CDR1 is SGHAT and CDR2 is FQNNGV. This CDR3 has 16 amino acids. The V gene lost 5 bases and the J gene lost 0 bases, with 15 bases spanning the gap. The CDR3: CASSPPVVTSTDTQYF. CDR3 DNA: TGTGCCAGCAGCCCGCCCGTGGTGACTAGCACAGATACGCAGTATTTT.